This TCR beta chain originates from a study of cytomegalovirus exposure and HLA in healthy donors. Method: immunoSEQ multiplex PCR; TCRdb's copy keeps in-frame clones and lacks some. This sample carries some 170,000 clones, 86% of them seen once, and the ten largest clones take under 3.5%. Sequenced sample: PBMCs. This TCR derives from a man aged 18 to 29 in good health and CMV-seropositive.

The CDR3 sequence is CASSGAGVPFSYNEQFF. The CDR3 DNA reads TGTGCCAGCAGCGGAGCGGGAGTGCCTTTCTCCTACAATGAGCAGTTCTTC. The chain is built from TRBV9 and TRBJ2-1, with 8 bases fitting TRBD2. Germline-derived CDR1 and CDR2 are SGDLS and YYNGEE. Trimming at V came to 3 bases and at J to 0 bases, leaving 8 bases not matched to a gene. The CDR3 length is 17 residues.